These 30 T cell receptor beta chains originate from one sample sequenced in a study of identical twins. TCRdb re-called the 5' RACE reads with MiXCR, one entry per CDR3 protein. This table has approximately 210,000 distinct CDR3 sequences, 6.5% appearing once. This same sample was also part of a study on T cells expressing NK-cell markers.

The sequencing input was CD8+ T cells sorted from blood. These receptors all stem from a woman in her late teens or twenties in good health.

In its sample, this clonotype was seen a few times. The V and J genes are TRBV2 and TRBJ2-5; 7 bases are a match to TRBD1. The CDR3 contains 16 residues. Germline-derived CDR1 and CDR2 are SNHLY and FYNNEI. Germline trimming cut 5 bases from V and 0 bases from J; bases unmatched to any gene: 9. Here the CDR3 DNA reads TGTGCCAGCAGTTTCCGCGGACAGGCGTACCAAGAGACCCAGTACTTC. This codes for CASSFRGQAYQETQYF.

This clonotype was seen only a few times. The chain has TRBV3-1 and TRBJ1-3; D perhaps matches TRBD1 (5 bases). This CDR3 has 14 amino acids. Germline loops: CDR1 LGHDT, CDR2 YNNKEL (reference sequence). V lost 5 bases, J lost 2 bases, and 10 bases lay in between. CDR3 sequence (DNA): TGTGCCAGCAGCTCGACAGCGCCTGGAAACACCATATATTTT. The encoded protein is CASSSTAPGNTIYF.

In its sample, this clonotype was seen many times. DNA for the CDR3: TGTGCCAGCAGTTTATTTGCGGGAGGGGTTCAGGAGCAGTTCTTC. Amino acid sequence: CASSLFAGGVQEQFF. The gene calls are TRBV12-3 or TRBV12-4 and TRBJ2-1, with TRBD2 matching over 9 bases. This CDR3 is built from 15 residues. The V and J ends lost 2 bases and 10 bases, in that order; junction bases with no gene match: 9.

This clonotype has a count of ten or more. The V gene is TRBV29-1, the J gene TRBJ2-2; no definite D call. CDR1 is SQVTM and CDR2 is ANQGSEA in the germline V gene. V shed 0 bases and J shed 4 bases, with 12 bases lying between them. The CDR3 sequence is 15 residues long. The CDR3 protein is CSVEDPFDGTGELFF. CDR3 DNA: TGCAGCGTTGAAGATCCATTTGACGGCACCGGGGAGCTGTTTTTT.

A few counts support this clonotype. The V and J genes are TRBV19 and TRBJ2-5; 8 bases match TRBD2. Germline-derived CDR1 and CDR2 are LNHDA and SQIVND (reference sequence). Trimming took 6 bases from V and 2 from J; bases not matched to a gene: 14. The CDR3 is 17 residues long. Here the CDR3 DNA reads TGTGCCAGTAGCATTCTCAATAGCGGGAATTCTCAAGAGACCCAGTACTTC. Amino acids: CASSILNSGNSQETQYF.

This clonotype has just a few counts. The rearrangement joins TRBV7-9 to TRBJ1-4; 8 bases are shared with TRBD1. This CDR3 comprises 13 residues. Per the germline V gene, CDR1 is SEHNR and CDR2 is FQNEAQ (reference sequence). The V segment lost 8 bases and the J segment 7 bases; nucleotides outside the gene matches: 6. The CDR3 bases are TGTGCCAGCCGGCAGGGGGCGAGTGAAAAACTGTTTTTT. Protein product: CASRQGASEKLFF.

The table lists this clonotype with many counts. J is TRBJ1-2 and V is TRBV7-9, with D maybe TRBD1 (5 bases). Looked up from germline, CDR1 is SEHNR and CDR2 is FQNEAQ (reference sequence). The CDR3 loop spans 16 amino acids. Trimming left V 5 bases short and J 0 bases short, with 16 bases between. The CDR3 protein is CASSERDGEANYGYTF. The CDR3 bases are TGTGCCAGCAGCGAACGGGACGGCGAAGCTAACTATGGCTACACCTTC.

As to this clonotype: The junction does not match germline at one end; this may be a read error. CDR3 bases: TGTGCCACCAGCCCGGCCGCGGGGGGGCTTAGTGAGCAGTTCTTC. This encodes CATSPAAGGLSEQFF. The gene calls are TRBV3-1 and TRBJ2-1; 9 positions agree with TRBD2. From germline, CDR1 is LGHDT and CDR2 YNNKEL (reference sequence). The CDR3 spans 15 residues.

This clonotype appeared many times. Written as DNA, the CDR3 is TGTGCCATCAGTGAGTCCGGACAGGGCAGCGGAAACACCATATATTTT. Its translation is CAISESGQGSGNTIYF. The chain links TRBV10-3 to TRBJ1-3, with 8 nucleotides matching TRBD1. This CDR3 has 16 amino acids. V lost 0 bases and J lost 4; bases outside the gene matches: 5. Germline V gives CDR1 ENHRY, CDR2 SYGVKD.

The J gene is TRBJ2-1, the V gene TRBV5-1; TRBD1 aligns across 7 bases. CDR3 length: 17 amino acids. V was pared by 3 bases and J by 6 bases, with 15 bases of the junction left unmatched. The germline CDR1 and CDR2 sequences are SGHRS and YFSETQ. The CDR3 reads CASSSRVTGSLLNEQFF. In DNA, the CDR3 is TGCGCCAGCAGCTCGCGTGTGACAGGGAGTTTACTCAATGAGCAGTTCTTC.

The V gene is TRBV11-2, the J gene TRBJ1-5; the D gene is possibly TRBD1 (6 bases). CDR3 length: 16 residues. CDR1 is SGHAT and CDR2 is FQNNGV in the germline V gene. Deletions cut 10 bases from V and 4 bases from J, with 23 bases between. As DNA, the CDR3 is TGTGCCATCGTTCCCACCAGACAGGCCTTTAATCAGCCCCAGCATTTT. It yields the protein CAIVPTRQAFNQPQHF.

The V gene is TRBV11-2, the J gene TRBJ2-4; 9 nucleotides agree with TRBD2. Germline values: CDR1 SGHAT, CDR2 FQNNGV. CDR3 size: 19 residues. The V segment lost 5 bases and the J segment 6 bases; nucleotides outside the gene matches: 20. DNA for the CDR3: TGTGCCAGCAGCGAGGGACAGTTCACCAGAGCGGGAGGCAGAAACATTCAGTACTTC. Its protein product is CASSEGQFTRAGGRNIQYF.

There are many counts of this clonotype. This sequence joins TRBV7-9 and TRBJ2-1, with unresolved D. The length of the CDR3 is 15 residues. V lost 5 bases, J lost 3 bases, and 14 bases lay in between. Per the germline V gene, CDR1 is SEHNR and CDR2 is FQNEAQ (reference sequence). The CDR3 sequence: CASSPGRELYNEQFF. The CDR3 DNA is TGTGCCAGCAGCCCGGGTCGAGAACTCTACAATGAGCAGTTCTTC.

In its sample, this clonotype was seen many times. The chain joins TRBV5-1 to TRBJ1-1, with TRBD1 as a possible D gene (5 bases). Trimming left V 1 base short and J 1 base short, with 8 bases between. From germline, CDR1 is SGHRS and CDR2 YFSETQ. The CDR3 extends over 14 amino acids. CDR3 sequence reads: CASSLSGANTEAFF. As DNA, the CDR3 is TGCGCCAGCAGCTTGAGCGGGGCGAACACTGAAGCTTTCTTT.

The rearrangement joins TRBV4-3 to TRBJ2-1; TRBD2 might be the D (6 bases). V lost 1 base and J lost 5, with 12 bases in between. Germline CDR1 and CDR2: LGHNA and YSLEER. The CDR3 consists of 15 residues. The CDR3 nucleotides read TGCGCCAGCAGCCAAGGACCGGGACTCAACAATGAGCAGTTCTTC. It is translated as CASSQGPGLNNEQFF.

The chain links TRBV14 to TRBJ2-7, with D unresolved. The CDR3 is 15 amino acids. The germline V gene encodes CDR1 SGHDN and CDR2 FVKESK. V was cut by 1 base and J by 1 base, with 11 bases left in between. CDR3 sequence (DNA): TGTGCCAGCAGCCAAGTAGGCCACCCGTCCTACGAGCAGTACTTC. Its protein is CASSQVGHPSYEQYF.

This rearrangement joins TRBV27 to TRBJ2-2; no definite D call. With 5 bases removed from V and 4 bases from J, the gap between germline ends came to 8 bases. This CDR3 contains 13 residues. Germline CDR1 MNHEY, CDR2 SMNVEV (reference sequence). In DNA form, the CDR3 reads TGTGCCAGCAGTACACACAGCACCGGGGAGCTGTTTTTT. This codes for CASSTHSTGELFF.

This clonotype was detected only a few times. The chain is built from TRBV6-5 and TRBJ2-7; D tentatively fits TRBD1 or TRBD2 (5 bases each). CDR1 is MNHEY and CDR2 is SVGAGI in the germline V gene. The length of the CDR3 is 11 residues. V was trimmed by 7 bases and J by 4 bases, leaving 8 bases between them. The CDR3: CASMGTYEQYF. For the CDR3, the DNA is TGTGCCAGCATGGGGACGTACGAGCAGTACTTC.

This clonotype was detected many times. CDR3 region: CASSITGSYEQYF. DNA of the CDR3: TGTGCCAGTAGTATAACGGGATCCTACGAGCAGTACTTC. V is TRBV19 and J is TRBJ2-7; D might be TRBD2 (5 bases). With 2 bases removed from V and 1 base from J, the gap between germline ends came to 6 bases. The CDR3 runs to 13 residues. Germline V gives CDR1 LNHDA, CDR2 SQIVND (reference sequence).

This clonotype came up a few times. This chain connects TRBV10-3 to TRBJ2-5; D not resolved. This CDR3 spans 14 amino acids. The V end lost 0 bases, the J end lost 5 bases, and 10 bases lay between the germline ends. Germline V gene data show CDR1 as ENHRY and CDR2 as SYGVKD. The CDR3 loop is CAISESRVPETQYF. The CDR3 DNA reads TGTGCCATCAGTGAGTCGAGAGTTCCCGAGACCCAGTACTTC.

The chain employs TRBV27 and TRBJ1-5, with TRBD1 identical over 8 bases. The germline V gene encodes CDR1 MNHEY and CDR2 SMNVEV (reference sequence). This CDR3 is built from 14 residues. J was trimmed by 4 bases and V by 7 bases; bases with no gene match: 6. CDR3 amino acids: CASMGTGTNQPQHF. CDR3 nucleotides: TGTGCCAGCATGGGGACAGGCACAAATCAGCCCCAGCATTTT.

This clonotype was recorded many times. This chain uses TRBV5-1 with TRBJ2-7; D may be TRBD2 (6 bases). Per the germline V gene, CDR1 is SGHRS and CDR2 is YFSETQ. Trimming left V 0 bases short and J 0 bases short, with 7 bases between. The CDR3 has 14 residues. The DNA for the CDR3 is TGCGCCAGCAGCTTGGGACTAGTCTCCTACGAGCAGTACTTC. It encodes CASSLGLVSYEQYF.

This clonotype was counted only a few times. CDR3 sequence reads: CASSLGLAGVKPSTDTQYF. As DNA, the CDR3 is TGTGCCAGCAGCTTAGGACTAGCGGGGGTAAAACCTAGCACAGATACGCAGTATTTT. The chain has TRBV11-2 and TRBJ2-3; 12 bases are shared with TRBD2. Germline CDR1 reads SGHAT; CDR2 reads FQNNGV. Trimming removed 1 base from V and 0 bases from J; junction bases left unmatched: 8. The CDR3 sequence is 19 residues long.

V is TRBV20-1 and J is TRBJ2-3, with 12 positions matching TRBD1. V shed 6 bases, J shed 4 bases, and the junction held 8 bases outside the gene matches. Germline V gives CDR1 DFQATT, CDR2 SNEGSKA (reference sequence). This CDR3 contains 15 residues. CDR3 amino acids: CSARDRGREADTQYF. The CDR3 bases are TGCAGTGCCAGGGACAGGGGGCGAGAAGCAGATACGCAGTATTTT.

This chain links TRBV20-1 with TRBJ1-2, with unresolved D. V dropped 5 bases and J dropped 8 bases, with 18 bases sitting between them. Germline CDR1 and CDR2: DFQATT and SNEGSKA (reference sequence). The CDR3 runs to 13 residues. This CDR3 reads CSAPTPFARGYTF. CDR3 DNA: TGCAGTGCTCCGACCCCTTTTGCACGGGGCTACACCTTC.

This chain uses TRBV7-9 with TRBJ1-2; 9 bases are shared with TRBD1. The CDR3 extends over 14 amino acids. The J segment lost 3 bases and the V segment lost 6 bases, leaving 5 bases of the junction unmatched. Germline loops: CDR1 SEHNR, CDR2 FQNEAQ (reference sequence). CDR3 in DNA: TGTGCCAGCAGTGAGACAGGGGGAGACTATGGCTACACCTTC. Translating gives CASSETGGDYGYTF.

This clonotype was seen many times. The chain employs TRBV3-1 and TRBJ2-1, with 9 bases matching TRBD2. With 1 base clipped from V and 6 bases from J, the junction kept 4 bases outside the gene matches. Germline V gene lookup returns CDR1 LGHDT and CDR2 YNNKEL (reference sequence). This CDR3 is 15 amino acids long. In DNA, the CDR3 is TGTGCCAGCAGCCAAGTAGGGACTAGCTTCAATGAGCAGTTCTTC. It codes for CASSQVGTSFNEQFF.

There are many counts of this clonotype. The chain combines TRBV12-3 or TRBV12-4 with TRBJ2-7; TRBD1 agrees at 7 bases. This CDR3 spans 13 amino acids. V was pared by 3 bases and J by 7 bases, with 6 bases of the junction left unmatched. Here the CDR3 reads CASSFRQGAEQYF. CDR3 nucleotide sequence: TGTGCCAGCAGTTTTAGACAGGGTGCGGAGCAGTACTTC.

This clonotype was found a few times. The V call is TRBV5-6, the J call TRBJ2-7, with D perhaps given as TRBD1 or TRBD2 (5 bases each). The germline gives CDR1 SGHDT, CDR2 YYEEEE. The V end was cut by 2 bases, the J end by 2 bases, with 14 bases between. CDR3 length: 15 residues. The CDR3 DNA sequence: TGTGCCAGCAGCTTCGGGGCGATGTACACCTACGAGCAGTACTTC. Amino acid sequence: CASSFGAMYTYEQYF.

This sequence joins TRBV3-1 and TRBJ2-7; 7 nucleotides align to TRBD2. Germline values: CDR1 LGHDT, CDR2 YNNKEL (reference sequence). V lost 1 base and J lost 5; bases outside the gene matches: 8. CDR3 length: 15 amino acids. The chain's CDR3 is CASSQVGTTGNEQYF. The CDR3 DNA is TGTGCCAGCAGCCAAGTAGGGACTACAGGCAACGAGCAGTACTTC.